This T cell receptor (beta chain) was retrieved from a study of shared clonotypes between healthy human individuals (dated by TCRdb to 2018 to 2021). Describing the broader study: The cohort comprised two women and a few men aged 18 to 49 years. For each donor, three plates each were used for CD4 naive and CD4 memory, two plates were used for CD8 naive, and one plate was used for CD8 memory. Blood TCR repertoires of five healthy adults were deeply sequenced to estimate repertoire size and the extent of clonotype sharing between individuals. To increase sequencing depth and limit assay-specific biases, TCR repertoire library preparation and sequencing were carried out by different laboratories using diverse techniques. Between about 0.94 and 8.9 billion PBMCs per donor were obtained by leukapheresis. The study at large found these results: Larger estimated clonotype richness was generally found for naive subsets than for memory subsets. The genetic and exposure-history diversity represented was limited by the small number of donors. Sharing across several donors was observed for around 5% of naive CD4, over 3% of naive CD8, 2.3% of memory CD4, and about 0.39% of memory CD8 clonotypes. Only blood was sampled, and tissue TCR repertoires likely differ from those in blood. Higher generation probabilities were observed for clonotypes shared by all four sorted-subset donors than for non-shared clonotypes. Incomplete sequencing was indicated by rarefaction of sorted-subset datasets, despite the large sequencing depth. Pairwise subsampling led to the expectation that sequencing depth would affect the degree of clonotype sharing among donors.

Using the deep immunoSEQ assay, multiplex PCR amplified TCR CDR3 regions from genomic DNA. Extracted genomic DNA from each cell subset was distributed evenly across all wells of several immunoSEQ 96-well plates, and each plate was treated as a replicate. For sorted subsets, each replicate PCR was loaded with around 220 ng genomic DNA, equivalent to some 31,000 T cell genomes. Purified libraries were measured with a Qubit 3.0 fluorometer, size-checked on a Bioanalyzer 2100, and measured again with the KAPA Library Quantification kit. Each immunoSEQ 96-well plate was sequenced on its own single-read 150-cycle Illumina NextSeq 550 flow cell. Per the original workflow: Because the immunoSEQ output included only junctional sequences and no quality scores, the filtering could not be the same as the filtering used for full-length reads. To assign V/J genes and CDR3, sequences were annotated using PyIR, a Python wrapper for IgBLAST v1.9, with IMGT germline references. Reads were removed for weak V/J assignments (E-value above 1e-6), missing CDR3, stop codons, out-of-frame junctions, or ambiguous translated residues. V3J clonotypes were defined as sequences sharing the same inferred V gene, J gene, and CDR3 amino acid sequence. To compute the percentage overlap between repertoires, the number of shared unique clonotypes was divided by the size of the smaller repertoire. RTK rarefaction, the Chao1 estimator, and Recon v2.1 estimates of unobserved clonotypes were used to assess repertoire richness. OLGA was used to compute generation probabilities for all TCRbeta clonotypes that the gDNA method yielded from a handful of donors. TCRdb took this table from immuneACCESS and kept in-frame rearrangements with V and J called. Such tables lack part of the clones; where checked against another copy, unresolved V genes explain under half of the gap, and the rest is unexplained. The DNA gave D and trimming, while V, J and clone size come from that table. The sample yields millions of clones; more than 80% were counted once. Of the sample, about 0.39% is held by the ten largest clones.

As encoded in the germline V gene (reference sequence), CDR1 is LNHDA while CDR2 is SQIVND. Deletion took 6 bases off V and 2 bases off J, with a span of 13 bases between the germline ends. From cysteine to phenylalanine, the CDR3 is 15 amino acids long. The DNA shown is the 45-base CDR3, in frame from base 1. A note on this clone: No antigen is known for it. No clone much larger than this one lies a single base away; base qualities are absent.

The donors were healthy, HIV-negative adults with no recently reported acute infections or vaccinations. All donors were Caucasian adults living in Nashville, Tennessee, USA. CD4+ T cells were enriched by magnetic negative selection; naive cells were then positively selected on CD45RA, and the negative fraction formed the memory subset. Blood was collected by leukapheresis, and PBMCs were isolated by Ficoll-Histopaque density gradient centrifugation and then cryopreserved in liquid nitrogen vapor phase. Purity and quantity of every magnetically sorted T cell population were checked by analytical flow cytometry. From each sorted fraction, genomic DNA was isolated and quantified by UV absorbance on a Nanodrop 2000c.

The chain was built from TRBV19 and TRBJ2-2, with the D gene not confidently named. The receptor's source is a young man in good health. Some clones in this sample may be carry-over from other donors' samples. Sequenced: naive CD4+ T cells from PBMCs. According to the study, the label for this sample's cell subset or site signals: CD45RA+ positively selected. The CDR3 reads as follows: CASRSRAVNTGELFF. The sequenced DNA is TGTGCCAGTAGGAGTAGGGCCGTAAACACCGGGGAGCTGTTTTTT.